This T cell receptor (beta chain) was found in a study of type 1 regulatory T cells. The overall study: T-allo10 is a Tr1-enriched, alloantigen-specific CD4 T cell product made in vitro.

This clonotype was picked up a small number of times. What it binds is unknown. Each CDR3 protein is one row after TCRdb ran MiXCR on the reads. The sample lists 70,000 or so distinct CDR3 sequences, roughly 20% occurring once. CDR3 length equals 15 residues. V lost 6 bases and J lost 2; bases outside the gene matches: 7. Study-wide points: Tr1 cells had a more restricted TCR repertoire than non-Tr1 cells.

The chain links TRBV12-3 or TRBV12-4 to TRBJ2-3, with 8 positions matching TRBD2. The clonotype was recovered from a human donor in good health. The sequenced material came from cultured type 1 regulatory T (Tr1) cells, either the whole culture or a sorted fraction (not recorded which). The CDR3 region is CASRKTSAYTDTQYF. Written as DNA, the CDR3 is TGTGCCAGCAGGAAGACTAGCGCCTACACAGATACGCAGTATTTT.